This T cell receptor beta chain was sequenced for a study of PD-L1 blockade in urothelial cancer. Each PCR had synthetic TCR analog templates added to it as a spike-in. Generated by immunoSEQ multiplex PCR, the TCRdb table keeps only in-frame clones and is missing some. In the table there are about 2,500 clones, around 37% of which are singletons. The CDR3 covers 13 residues. Germline CDR1 reads SQVTM; CDR2 reads ANQGSEA. Trimming took 4 bases from V and 4 from J; bases not matched to a gene: 2. The chain uses TRBV29-1 and TRBJ2-1; the match to TRBD1 covers 9 bases. The origin of this receptor is a man aged 60-69 years with urothelial cancer. Sequencing used tumor tissue, obtained before atezolizumab (anti-PD-L1) treatment. CDR3 protein: CSVGTGEYNEQFF. The CDR3 DNA reads as TGCAGCGTTGGGACAGGGGAGTACAATGAGCAGTTCTTC.